These 31 T cell receptor beta chains were all obtained from the same sample, sequenced in a study of lymphopenia after photon versus proton radiotherapy. Sequencing used immunoSEQ multiplex PCR; TCRdb keeps in-frame clones, though not all of them. The sample shows fewer than 50,000 clones, 65% to 90% of them seen only once. Sample: peripheral blood, taken from a patient treated with photon-based radiotherapy. The receptors derive from a man aged 40-55 years with gastric cancer.

The rearrangement uses TRBV5-8 and TRBJ2-2; D is unclear. This CDR3 has 15 residues. The V and J ends lost 2 bases and 0 bases respectively, with 8 bases between them. Germline V CDR1 and CDR2: SGHTS, YDEGEE. The CDR3 DNA reads as TGTGCCAGCAGCTTACCTGGAGCGAACACCGGGGAGCTGTTTTTT. Protein sequence: CASSLPGANTGELFF.

This rearrangement joins TRBV7-3 to TRBJ2-1; D remains ambiguous. This CDR3 is 14 amino acids long. The germline CDR1 and CDR2 sequences are SGHTA and FQGTGA. V lost 0 bases and J lost 5, with 8 bases in between. The DNA for the CDR3 is TGTGCCAGCAGCTTAACAGGGCCCAACAATGAGCAGTTCTTC. It is translated as CASSLTGPNNEQFF.

Only one count was recorded for this clone. The chain links TRBV11-2 to TRBJ1-2, with D maybe TRBD1 (6 bases). Germline lookup yields CDR1 SGHAT and CDR2 FQNNGV. The V and J ends lost 4 bases and 5 bases respectively, with 8 bases between them. This CDR3 spans 12 amino acids. The CDR3 sequence is CASSSGVYGYTF. CDR3 nucleotide sequence: TGTGCCAGCAGCTCAGGGGTATATGGCTACACCTTC.

The V call is TRBV19, the J call TRBJ1-5; D is undetermined. This CDR3 has 14 residues. CDR1 and CDR2 from the germline V gene are LNHDA and SQIVND (reference sequence). Trimming pared 3 bases from V and 0 bases from J, leaving 6 bases between. CDR3 in DNA: TGTGCCAGTAGTATGACGGGTAGCAATCAGCCCCAGCATTTT. Translated, it gives CASSMTGSNQPQHF.

The CDR3 DNA sequence: TGTGCCAGTAGACGGGACCCGGCGGGCTACGCTAACTATGGCTACACCTTC. Translation: CASRRDPAGYANYGYTF. V gene TRBV19 combines with J gene TRBJ1-2; possibly TRBD1 for D (5 bases). Per the germline V gene, CDR1 is LNHDA and CDR2 is SQIVND (reference sequence). Trimming shortened V by 6 bases and J by 0 bases, and 20 bases separated the two germline ends. This CDR3 is built from 17 residues.

V and J are TRBV5-1 and TRBJ1-6; D possibly corresponds to TRBD1 (6 bases). Trimming left V 4 bases short and J 6 bases short, with 17 bases between. This CDR3 has 16 amino acids. Germline CDR1 SGHRS, CDR2 YFSETQ. CDR3 residues: CASSDGGTSFNSPLHF. Written as DNA, the CDR3 is TGCGCCAGCAGCGATGGCGGGACATCTTTTAATTCACCCCTCCACTTT.

This clone has a single count. The gene calls are TRBV7-9 and TRBJ2-7; 13 bases fit TRBD2. The CDR3 length is 15 residues. Germline CDR1 is SEHNR and CDR2 is FQNEAQ (reference sequence). V shed 5 bases and J 1 base; nucleotides not matched to a gene: 2. This chain's CDR3 is CASSGTSGESYEQYF. In DNA form, the CDR3 reads TGTGCCAGCAGCGGGACTAGCGGGGAATCCTACGAGCAGTACTTC.

CDR3 region: CASSQDQDVRGSEQYF. Here the CDR3 DNA reads TGCGCCAGCAGCCAAGATCAAGATGTCAGAGGAAGCGAGCAGTACTTC. The genes are TRBV4-3 and TRBJ2-7; no reliable D call. V lost 0 bases and J lost 6, with 18 bases in between. Germline values: CDR1 LGHNA, CDR2 YSLEER. This CDR3 is 16 amino acids long.

The chain has TRBV5-4 and TRBJ2-7, with 7 bases that match TRBD1. This CDR3 comprises 15 residues. Germline CDR1 and CDR2: SGHNT and YYREEE (reference sequence). With V trimmed by 0 bases and J by 3 bases, 6 bases remained unmatched. CDR3 sequence (DNA): TGTGCCAGCAGCTTGGAACCGACAGGGATCTACGAGCAGTACTTC. It specifies CASSLEPTGIYEQYF. The full variable domain, completed using reference TRBV5-4 and TRBJ2-7, is ETGVTQSPTHLIKTRGQQVTLRCSSQSGHNTVSWYQQALGQGPQFIFQYYREEENGRGNFPPRFSGLQFPNYSSELNVNALELDDSALYLCASSLEPTGIYEQYFGPGTRLTVT.

The chain joins TRBV7-9 to TRBJ2-7, with D possibly matching TRBD1 (6 bases). CDR3 length: 16 residues. Trimming stripped 1 base from V and 2 bases from J, with 15 bases between. CDR1 and CDR2 (germline): SEHNR, FQNEAQ (reference sequence). CDR3 nucleotide sequence: TGTGCCAGCAGCTTAGATCGGACAGCATTCCCCTACGAGCAGTACTTC. Protein product: CASSLDRTAFPYEQYF.

The chain combines TRBV19 with TRBJ1-5; D is uncertain. CDR3 length: 13 residues. V dropped 4 bases and J dropped 7 bases, with 11 bases sitting between them. Germline V gives CDR1 LNHDA, CDR2 SQIVND (reference sequence). The CDR3 DNA follows: TGTGCCAGTAGTACGGGCCTTAAGCAGCCCCAGCATTTT. Its protein product is CASSTGLKQPQHF.

CDR3 region: CASSYGTVNNSPLHF. The CDR3 DNA follows: TGTGCCAGCAGTTACGGGACAGTTAATAATTCACCCCTCCACTTT. This rearrangement joins TRBV6-5 to TRBJ1-6, with TRBD1 matching over 7 bases. The CDR3 totals 15 residues. Unmatched junction bases numbered 3, after V lost 2 bases and J lost 5 bases. Germline V gene data show CDR1 as MNHEY and CDR2 as SVGAGI.

The chain employs TRBV5-1 and TRBJ1-3; D might be TRBD1 (5 bases). CDR1 is SGHRS, CDR2 YFSETQ, per germline. Trimming removed 0 bases at V and 0 bases at J, with 10 bases between. CDR3 length: 16 residues. The CDR3 bases are TGCGCCAGCAGCTTGGGTGGGACTGTCTCTGGAAACACCATATATTTT. Amino acid sequence: CASSLGGTVSGNTIYF.

This chain connects TRBV19 to TRBJ1-4, with 11 bases aligning to TRBD1. Germline lookup yields CDR1 LNHDA and CDR2 SQIVND (reference sequence). CDR3 length: 15 amino acids. Trimming took 6 bases from V and 8 from J; bases not matched to a gene: 8. The CDR3 nucleotides are TGTGCCAGTAGCCTTGGACAGGGGGCCCAGGAAAAACTGTTTTTT. It codes for CASSLGQGAQEKLFF.

This chain uses TRBV4-3 with TRBJ2-1, with TRBD2 as a possible D gene (6 bases). CDR3 length equals 16 residues. Germline values: CDR1 LGHNA, CDR2 YSLEER. V lost 0 bases, J lost 0 bases, and 9 bases lay in between. CDR3 DNA: TGCGCCAGCAGCCAAGAGTCCGGGGGCTCCTACAATGAGCAGTTCTTC. Translated: CASSQESGGSYNEQFF.

The chain joins TRBV11-2 to TRBJ2-1; 13 nucleotides line up with TRBD2. CDR3 length equals 16 residues. Per the germline V gene, CDR1 is SGHAT and CDR2 is FQNNGV. V shed 5 bases and J 2 bases; nucleotides not matched to a gene: 3. The CDR3 coding sequence is TGTGCCAGCAGCCCGGGACTAGCGGGGACCTACAATGAGCAGTTCTTC. Amino acids: CASSPGLAGTYNEQFF.

The genes are TRBV4-3 and TRBJ1-6, with no clear D. This CDR3 is 16 amino acids long. Germline assignment: CDR1 LGHNA and CDR2 YSLEER. Trimming pared 2 bases from V and 0 bases from J, leaving 8 bases between. CDR3 sequence reads: CASSQTSNSYNSPLHF. The CDR3 region has the DNA TGCGCCAGCAGCCAAACGAGTAACTCCTATAATTCACCCCTCCACTTT.

J is TRBJ1-4 and V is TRBV7-2, with D maybe TRBD1 (5 bases). This CDR3 has 14 residues. V lost 5 bases and J 4 bases, leaving 11 bases between the germline ends. The germline V gene has CDR1 SGHTA and CDR2 FQGNSA. The CDR3 coding sequence is TGTGCCAGCAGCCCTCCAGGGATTAATGAAAAACTGTTTTTT. Its protein product is CASSPPGINEKLFF.

This clone was recorded a few times. The chain is built from TRBV6-1 and TRBJ1-1, with D hard to call. Germline CDR1 reads MNHNS; CDR2 reads SASEGT. The CDR3 contains 15 residues. The V and J ends lost 2 bases and 2 bases respectively, with 12 bases between them. The CDR3 nucleotides read TGTGCCAGCAGTGAACCAGGCAGGCCTAACACTGAAGCTTTCTTT. Translation: CASSEPGRPNTEAFF.

CDR3: CASSLGSGRNTEAFF. In DNA, the CDR3 is TGTGCCAGCAGCCTAGGAAGCGGTAGGAACACTGAAGCTTTCTTT. The chain recombines TRBV7-3 with TRBJ1-1; D ambiguous. The V gene lost 5 bases and the J gene lost 1 base, with 14 bases spanning the gap. CDR1 is SGHTA, CDR2 FQGTGA, per germline. This CDR3 region has 15 residues.

CDR3 nucleotides: TGTGCCAGCAGCTTCCTTCAGCCCACAGGCCTGGGGGGCTCTGGGGCCAACGTCCTGACTTTC. This translates into CASSFLQPTGLGGSGANVLTF. This chain joins TRBV13 and TRBJ2-6, with a tentative D call TRBD2 (6 bases). The CDR3 consists of 21 residues. The germline V and J ends were trimmed by 3 bases and 0 bases, with 24 bases remaining between them. Germline CDR1 reads PRHDT; CDR2 reads FYEKMQ (reference sequence). Filled out from reference TRBV13 and TRBJ2-6, the complete variable domain reads AAGVIQSPRHLIKEKRETATLKCYPIPRHDTVYWYQQGPGQDPQFLISFYEKMQSDKGSIPDRFSAQQFSDYHSELNMSSLELGDSALYFCASSFLQPTGLGGSGANVLTFGAGSRLTVL.

This clone came up once. The rearrangement uses TRBV5-4 and TRBJ2-3, with 7 bases identical to TRBD2. The CDR3 has 15 amino acids. Trimming removed 1 base from V and 1 base from J; junction bases left unmatched: 3. Germline V gene sequence: CDR1 SGHNT, CDR2 YYREEE (reference sequence). CDR3 bases: TGTGCCAGCAGCTTGTTTCTAGCGGGCACAGATACGCAGTATTTT. It translates to CASSLFLAGTDTQYF.

The rearrangement links TRBV23-1 to TRBJ2-3; D is unresolved. TRBV23-1 carries the ORF label, with uncertain function. The V and J ends lost 7 bases and 3 bases respectively, with 5 bases between them. CDR3 length equals 11 residues. CDR3 DNA: TGCGCCAGCAATGTGACAGATACGCAGTATTTT. Its protein is CASNVTDTQYF.

The chain couples TRBV5-8 to TRBJ2-1; D is unclear. Deletions cut 4 bases from V and 3 bases from J, with 5 bases between. The CDR3 is 12 residues long. CDR1 SGHTS and CDR2 YDEGEE come from the germline V gene. Here the CDR3 DNA reads TGTGCCAGCAGCCCAGGCTACAATGAGCAGTTCTTC. Translating gives CASSPGYNEQFF.

This clone showed up just a few times. V is TRBV1 and J is TRBJ2-5; TRBD1 is taken as the D call from the table, unchecked against the DNA. TRBV1 is shown as a pseudogene. The CDR3 covers 18 residues. The CDR3 region is CTSSQDLGIRQGQETQYF. The CDR3 DNA sequence: TGCACCAGCAGCCAAGACCTAGGGATCAGACAGGGCCAAGAGACCCAGTACTTC.

With respect to this clone: Germline and junction disagree at one end, which may indicate a read error. The V gene is TRBV29-1, the J gene TRBJ2-7; 10 bases match TRBD1. CDR1 and CDR2 from the germline V gene are SQVTM and ANQGSEA. CDR3 size: 13 residues. This CDR3 is CSVALGQGGAVGF. In DNA form, the CDR3 reads TGCAGCGTTGCCCTCGGACAGGGGGGTGCCGTGGGCTTC.

The chain combines TRBV14 with TRBJ2-7; D may be TRBD1 (6 bases). This CDR3 has 16 amino acids. Germline assignment: CDR1 SGHDN and CDR2 FVKESK. The V end was cut by 1 base, the J end by 1 base, with 14 bases between. CDR3 in amino acids: CASSQGLRTASYEQYF. The CDR3 DNA follows: TGTGCCAGCAGCCAAGGACTCAGGACAGCTTCCTACGAGCAGTACTTC.

The rearrangement joins TRBV5-1 to TRBJ2-5, with TRBD1 as a possible D gene (6 bases). The CDR3 covers 14 residues. The V end was cut by 4 bases, the J end by 5 bases, with 15 bases between. The germline V gene encodes CDR1 SGHRS and CDR2 YFSETQ. CDR3 DNA: TGCGCCAGCAGCACCGGGACACAGAGGGAGACCCAGTACTTC. Encoded protein: CASSTGTQRETQYF.

This chain joins TRBV7-2 and TRBJ2-7; 8 bases line up with TRBD1. The CDR3 runs to 16 residues. The junction had 7 bases not matched to a gene; V was cut back by 0 bases and J by 3 bases. Germline assignment: CDR1 SGHTA and CDR2 FQGNSA. The CDR3 nucleotides read TGTGCCAGCAGCTTAGCCGGACAGGGATCCCTCTACGAGCAGTACTTC. Its translation is CASSLAGQGSLYEQYF.

This clone was seen just once. This rearrangement joins TRBV20-1 to TRBJ2-6, with unresolved D. The CDR3 is made up of 11 amino acids. CDR1 and CDR2 from the germline V gene are DFQATT and SNEGSKA (reference sequence). Trimming took 3 bases from V and 9 from J, leaving 6 bases between them. The CDR3 DNA reads TGCAGTGCTAGCACCGGCAACGTCCTGACTTTC. This sequence encodes CSASTGNVLTF.

The chain carries TRBV4-3 and TRBJ2-3; no clear D. Germline CDR1 is LGHNA and CDR2 is YSLEER. V was cut by 3 bases and J by 3 bases, with 16 bases left in between. The CDR3 has 16 residues. The CDR3 region is CASSHGGPRGTDTQYF. CDR3 DNA sequence: TGCGCCAGCAGCCATGGCGGACCCCGAGGAACAGATACGCAGTATTTT.